One sample yielded the 3 T cell receptor beta chains listed below, sequenced in a study of CXCR3-negative and CXCR3-positive naive CD8 T cells. General observations from the study: Greater hydrophobicity was found in TRB CDR3s of CXCR3-positive naive cells than of CXCR3-negative naive cells.

The antigens for these receptors are not known. The method, 5' RACE with UMI labels, was used to prepare the TRB cDNA libraries. TCRdb re-called the 5' RACE reads and shows each CDR3 protein once, DNA omitted. Its table records around 63,000 distinct CDR3 sequences. Material for sequencing was naive CXCR3+ CD8+ T cells from blood. Subset of the sample: CD45RO-CCR7+CD27+CD95- naive CD8+ T cells expressing CXCR3 (TNR3+). These receptors were taken from a human donor in good health. Some clones in this sample may be carry-over from other donors' samples.

V is TRBV19 and J is TRBJ2-1; no DNA is available, so the TRBD1 call from TCRdb remains unchecked. CDR1 and CDR2 (germline): LNHDA, SQIVND (reference sequence). CDR3 length: 15 residues. This CDR3 reads CASSFFGRGQNEQFF.

The rearrangement links TRBV29-1 to TRBJ2-7; the D call of TRBD1 rests on TCRdb alone, since no DNA is present to check it. This CDR3 is 12 amino acids long. CDR1 is SQVTM and CDR2 is ANQGSEA in the germline V gene. The CDR3 spells CSALTENYEQYF.

J is TRBJ2-3 and V is TRBV20-1; lacking DNA, the TRBD2 call made by TCRdb goes unchecked. The CDR3 runs 20 residues. Germline CDR1 DFQATT, CDR2 SNEGSKA (reference sequence). The CDR3 region is CSARTPQVLRLAASTDTQYF.